The 20 T cell receptor beta chains listed next were all sequenced from one sample in a study of Ad26.COV2.S vaccination and SARS-CoV-2 variants. Treatment indicated: roughly 18 received Ad26.COV2.S at low or high dose, single or two shots; about five received placebo; per-sample allocation not given. After the first vaccine or placebo injection, samples were drawn on day 63. The protocol was immunoSEQ multiplex PCR, while the TCRdb copy is restricted to in-frame clones and leaves out a portion. The sample lists around 320,000 clones, about 86% occurring once. The source material was peripheral blood, sampled in a trial of Ad26.COV2.S vaccine versus placebo. The receptors were gathered from a person between 18 and 65 years old who received the Ad26.COV2.S COVID-19 vaccine or a placebo.

V gene TRBV5-6 combines with J gene TRBJ1-2; 12 bases map to TRBD1. Unmatched junction bases numbered 5, after V lost 3 bases and J lost 8 bases. The CDR3 has 14 amino acids. Germline V CDR1 and CDR2: SGHDT, YYEEEE. The CDR3 protein is CASSSRDRGQGYTF. As DNA, the CDR3 is TGTGCCAGCAGCTCGAGGGACAGGGGGCAAGGCTACACCTTC.

The chain carries TRBV2 and TRBJ1-2; D is unresolved. CDR3 size: 12 residues. V lost 4 bases to trimming and J lost 6 bases, with 9 bases between them. Germline lookup yields CDR1 SNHLY and CDR2 FYNNEI. The CDR3 bases are TGTGCCAGCAGTGCCTCGGTGAATGGCTACACCTTC. Protein: CASSASVNGYTF.

This rearrangement joins TRBV5-1 to TRBJ2-7, with D unclear. V was clipped by 6 bases and J by 3 bases, with 19 bases between them. The CDR3 has 15 amino acids. Germline assignment: CDR1 SGHRS and CDR2 YFSETQ. In DNA, the CDR3 is TGCGCCAGCACCTTAGGCGGTACCGAATACTACGAGCAGTACTTC. Protein sequence: CASTLGGTEYYEQYF.

This clone turned up a few times. The J gene is TRBJ2-3, the V gene TRBV3-1 (or the pseudogene TRBV3-2); D might be TRBD2 (6 bases). The V gene lost 1 base and the J gene lost 1 base, with 15 bases spanning the gap. Germline loops: CDR1 LGHDT, CDR2 YNNKEL (reference sequence). The length of the CDR3 is 17 residues. The CDR3, as DNA: TGTGCCAGCAGCCAAGCCCAGGAGGGGCCTGGCACAGATACGCAGTATTTT. This translates into CASSQAQEGPGTDTQYF.

The chain has TRBV6-2 or TRBV6-3 and TRBJ1-3; D perhaps matches TRBD1 (6 bases). The CDR3 sequence is 16 residues long. V gave up 5 bases and J gave up 4 bases, with 18 bases separating them. Germline loops: CDR1 MNHEY, CDR2 SVGEGT. The CDR3 loop is CASSASTGSRGNTIYF. Here the CDR3 DNA reads TGTGCCAGCAGTGCTTCCACAGGGTCGCGCGGAAACACCATATATTTT.

This clone was found a few times. The chain recombines TRBV30 with TRBJ2-2; D is unresolved. The CDR3 covers 16 residues. The ends were cut back, 2 bases at V and 0 bases at J, with 13 bases in the middle. Germline V CDR1 and CDR2: GTSNPN, SVGIG (reference sequence). CDR3 nucleotide sequence: TGTGCCTGGAGTAGGGCGCTCTTATCGAACACCGGGGAGCTGTTTTTT. It translates to CAWSRALLSNTGELFF.

The J gene is TRBJ2-2, the V gene TRBV2; D uncertain. CDR1 and CDR2 (germline): SNHLY, FYNNEI. Trimming cost V 4 bases and J 7 bases, with 7 bases left between them. The CDR3 loop spans 12 amino acids. The CDR3 spells CASSVVVGELFF. Here the CDR3 DNA reads TGTGCCAGCAGTGTAGTGGTCGGGGAGCTGTTTTTT.

This chain joins TRBV14 and TRBJ2-1; 11 bases are shared with TRBD2. This CDR3 comprises 16 residues. The V gene end was trimmed by 4 bases and the J gene end by 4 bases; junction bases not matched to a gene: 6. The V gene's germline CDR1 is SGHDN and CDR2 FVKESK. The CDR3 sequence: CASSLLAGGLYNEQFF. CDR3 coding DNA: TGTGCCAGCAGCCTGCTAGCGGGGGGCCTTTACAATGAGCAGTTCTTC.

The chain links TRBV7-2 to TRBJ2-7, with TRBD2 matching over 8 bases. This CDR3 has 16 residues. CDR1 and CDR2 (germline): SGHTA, FQGNSA. V lost 5 bases and J lost 1; bases outside the gene matches: 10. The CDR3 region has the DNA TGTGCCAGCAGCATCGCGCAAGCGGGGGTATCCTACGAGCAGTACTTC. Translating gives CASSIAQAGVSYEQYF.

In this sample, this clone turned up once. The chain combines TRBV7-2 with TRBJ1-2; D is perhaps TRBD1 (5 bases). CDR1 SGHTA and CDR2 FQGNSA come from the germline V gene. V was trimmed by 1 base and J by 8 bases, leaving 11 bases between them. The CDR3 length is 13 residues. CDR3 residues: CASSLGGGRGYTF. Written as DNA, the CDR3 is TGTGCCAGCAGCTTAGGGGGGGGACGCGGCTACACCTTC.

This clone appeared a single time. The chain uses TRBV2 and TRBJ1-5; 8 bases are a match to TRBD1. V dropped 8 bases and J dropped 6; count of bases not matched to a gene: 6. CDR3 size: 13 residues. Looked up from germline, CDR1 is SNHLY and CDR2 is FYNNEI. The CDR3 loop is CASGRGLTQPQHF. The CDR3 DNA sequence: TGTGCCAGCGGCAGGGGGCTGACTCAGCCCCAGCATTTT.

This clone occurred once. The rearrangement uses TRBV6-5 and TRBJ2-5; tentatively, D is TRBD2 (6 bases). V lost 3 bases and J lost 7, with 18 bases in between. The V gene's germline CDR1 is MNHEY and CDR2 SVGAGI. The CDR3 runs 15 residues. This CDR3 reads CASSYSRGEFGTQYF. The CDR3 DNA reads as TGTGCCAGCAGTTATTCGCGGGGCGAGTTTGGGACCCAGTACTTC.

This chain uses TRBV7-2 with TRBJ2-1; 8 bases map to TRBD1. CDR3 length: 15 amino acids. The V gene's germline CDR1 is SGHTA and CDR2 FQGNSA. J gave up 2 bases and V 5 bases, and 5 bases lay outside the gene matches. The CDR3 DNA is TGTGCCAGCAGCCCACAGGGGGGCCCCTACAATGAGCAGTTCTTC. This gives the protein CASSPQGGPYNEQFF.

The rearrangement joins TRBV9 to TRBJ2-5; D uncertain. Germline V gives CDR1 SGDLS, CDR2 YYNGEE. The CDR3 length is 15 residues. Trimming shortened V by 0 bases and J by 2 bases, and 11 bases separated the two germline ends. In DNA, the CDR3 is TGTGCCAGCAGCGTAGGTCTGGGGATGCAAGAGACCCAGTACTTC. Translated, it gives CASSVGLGMQETQYF. The full variable domain, its missing parts supplied by reference TRBV9 and TRBJ2-5, is DSGVTQTPKHLITATGQRVTLRCSPRSGDLSVYWYQQSLDQGLQFLIQYYNGEERAKGNILERFSAQQFPDLHSELNLSSLELGDSALYFCASSVGLGMQETQYFGPGTRLLVL.

The rearrangement links TRBV6-5 to TRBJ1-1; possibly TRBD1 for D (6 bases). The CDR3 totals 12 residues. Per the germline V gene, CDR1 is MNHEY and CDR2 is SVGAGI. Deletions cut 6 bases from V and 8 bases from J, with 13 bases between. CDR3 in amino acids: CASSFNTGEAFF. Here the CDR3 DNA reads TGTGCCAGCAGCTTTAACACAGGGGAAGCTTTCTTT.

The rearrangement uses TRBV19 and TRBJ2-7; perhaps TRBD1 as D (5 bases). Germline-derived CDR1 and CDR2 are LNHDA and SQIVND (reference sequence). Trimming took 6 bases from V and 0 from J, leaving 15 bases between them. This CDR3 has 15 amino acids. The CDR3 DNA is TGTGCCAGTAGCACGACAGTTTTCAGCTCCTACGAGCAGTACTTC. Protein sequence: CASSTTVFSSYEQYF.

This clone has only one observation. V gene TRBV6-6 combines with J gene TRBJ2-1; either TRBD1 or TRBD2 may fit D (7 bases each). V was clipped by 2 bases and J by 1 base, with 9 bases between them. This CDR3 has 15 amino acids. The germline V gene has CDR1 MNHNY and CDR2 SVGAGI (reference sequence). CDR3: CASSYQGGSYNEQFF. The CDR3 DNA follows: TGTGCCAGCAGTTACCAGGGGGGGTCCTACAATGAGCAGTTCTTC.

The V gene is TRBV5-1, the J gene TRBJ1-3; D is possibly TRBD1 (5 bases). Trimming took 0 bases from V and 0 from J, leaving 7 bases between them. CDR1 and CDR2 (germline): SGHRS, YFSETQ. The CDR3 has 15 amino acids. The CDR3 sequence: CASSLDGGSGNTIYF. The CDR3, as DNA: TGCGCCAGCAGCTTGGATGGGGGCTCTGGAAACACCATATATTTT. Combining the CDR3 with reference TRBV5-1 and TRBJ1-3 gives the whole variable domain KAGVTQTPRYLIKTRGQQVTLSCSPISGHRSVSWYQQTPGQGLQFLFEYFSETQRNKGNFPGRFSGRQFSNSRSEMNVSTLELGDSALYLCASSLDGGSGNTIYFGEGSWLTVV.

This clone was observed once. The V call is TRBV5-4, the J call TRBJ1-2; 12 nucleotides line up with TRBD1. This CDR3 spans 15 amino acids. V shed 2 bases and J 7 bases; nucleotides not matched to a gene: 6. CDR1 and CDR2 from the germline V gene are SGHNT and YYREEE (reference sequence). The CDR3: CASSFLGQGAAGYTF. The CDR3 DNA is TGTGCCAGCAGCTTTTTGGGACAGGGGGCCGCTGGCTACACCTTC.

The V gene is TRBV7-2, the J gene TRBJ1-1; D is perhaps TRBD1 (5 bases). The germline gives CDR1 SGHTA, CDR2 FQGNSA. V was shortened by 2 bases and J by 5 bases, with 12 bases between the two germline ends. This CDR3 has 14 residues. The CDR3 sequence is CASSLSGTRTEAFF. The CDR3 nucleotides read TGTGCCAGCAGCTTATCAGGGACTAGGACTGAAGCTTTCTTT.